Each of the 27 T cell receptor beta chains below was sequenced from the same sample in a study of cytomegalovirus exposure and HLA in healthy donors. 60 Vbeta and 13 Jbeta primers were used in PCR. Measured with immunoSEQ multiplex PCR; TCRdb has only the in-frame clones, and not every one. The sample records 85,000 to 100,000 clones, under 80% being singletons. Sequencing input: PBMCs. Receptors were obtained from a human donor in good health.

The gene calls are TRBV11-3 and TRBJ2-3; tentatively, D is TRBD2 (6 bases). This CDR3 is 13 amino acids long. Trimming left V 11 bases short and J 5 bases short, with 17 bases between. In germline, CDR1 is SGHNT, CDR2 YENEEA. CDR3: CAGRWQEGDTQYF. In DNA form, the CDR3 reads TGTGCCGGAAGATGGCAGGAGGGAGATACGCAGTATTTT.

The chain has TRBV4-3 and TRBJ1-2; TRBD1 agrees at 9 bases. Germline CDR1 and CDR2: LGHNA and YSLEER. V dropped 4 bases and J dropped 5; count of bases not matched to a gene: 2. The CDR3 length is 13 residues. The CDR3 sequence: CASSRGQGYGYTF. For the CDR3, the DNA is TGCGCCAGCAGCCGAGGACAGGGGTATGGCTACACCTTC.

The chain combines TRBV19 with TRBJ2-7; TRBD1 might be the D (6 bases). Germline V CDR1 and CDR2: LNHDA, SQIVND (reference sequence). The germline V and J ends were trimmed by 5 bases and 3 bases, with 11 bases remaining between them. This CDR3 has 13 residues. CDR3: CASSERRGYEQYF. Written as DNA, the CDR3 is TGTGCCAGTAGTGAACGCAGGGGCTACGAGCAGTACTTC.

In its sample, this clone was seen a few times. The genes are TRBV27 and TRBJ1-4, with 8 bases fitting TRBD1. V lost 4 bases to trimming and J lost 3 bases; unmatched junction nucleotides: 10. Germline V gives CDR1 MNHEY, CDR2 SMNVEV (reference sequence). CDR3 length: 17 amino acids. CDR3 region: CASSWTGIDAANEKLFF. CDR3 bases: TGTGCCAGCAGTTGGACAGGGATTGATGCGGCTAATGAAAAACTGTTTTTT.

V and J are TRBV7-9 and TRBJ1-1, with a weak D call TRBD1 (6 bases). The CDR3 is 15 amino acids. The V gene lost 3 bases and the J gene lost 6 bases, with 17 bases spanning the gap. CDR1 is SEHNR, CDR2 FQNEAQ, per germline (reference sequence). The CDR3 region has the DNA TGTGCCAGCAGCTTTAGAGGACAGACTGGAGCTGAAGCTTTCTTT. Translation gives CASSFRGQTGAEAFF. Full variable domain (outside the CDR3, taken from reference TRBV7-9 and TRBJ1-1): DTGVSQNPRHKITKRGQNVTFRCDPISEHNRLYWYRQTLGQGPEFLTYFQNEAQLEKSRLLSDRFSAERPKGSFSTLEIQRTEQGDSAMYLCASSFRGQTGAEAFFGQGTRLTVV.

This clone was recorded only once. V gene TRBV10-3 combines with J gene TRBJ1-2, with 10 bases matching TRBD1. The CDR3 has 15 residues. With 10 bases clipped from V and 10 bases from J, the junction kept 18 bases outside the gene matches. CDR1 and CDR2 from the germline V gene are ENHRY and SYGVKD. The CDR3 sequence: CATNLQLGQGTIYTF. CDR3 DNA sequence: TGTGCCACGAACCTTCAATTGGGACAGGGGACCATCTACACCTTC.

This sequence joins TRBV5-5 and TRBJ2-2; D gene ambiguous. The CDR3 has 16 residues. Trimming cost V 5 bases and J 0 bases, with 14 bases left between them. The germline V gene has CDR1 SGHKS and CDR2 YYEKEE (reference sequence). CDR3 loop: CASRLTPGPNTGELFF. CDR3 sequence (DNA): TGTGCCAGCAGACTTACTCCGGGTCCGAACACCGGGGAGCTGTTTTTT.

This chain links TRBV7-7 with TRBJ2-5; D uncertain. The germline CDR1 and CDR2 sequences are SSHAT and FNYEAQ (reference sequence). The CDR3 consists of 14 residues. V lost 5 bases, J lost 3 bases, and 13 bases lay in between. CDR3 coding DNA: TGTGCCAGCAGCCCCCTCTCGGCGGAAGAGACCCAGTACTTC. Protein product: CASSPLSAEETQYF.

The chain is built from TRBV10-2 and TRBJ2-7; the D gene is possibly TRBD1 (6 bases). CDR3 length equals 13 residues. Trimming stripped 2 bases from V and 4 bases from J, with 9 bases between. Germline loops: CDR1 WSHSY, CDR2 SAAADI. The CDR3 coding sequence is TGCGCCAGCAGTGAGAACAGGGATTACGAGCAGTACTTC. This encodes CASSENRDYEQYF.

This chain connects TRBV11-2 to TRBJ2-1, with 13 bases fitting TRBD2. Trimming took 5 bases from V and 1 from J; bases not matched to a gene: 11. CDR3 length: 19 amino acids. Germline CDR1 SGHAT, CDR2 FQNNGV. The CDR3 is CASSPTSGRAEKSYNEQFF. As DNA, the CDR3 is TGTGCCAGCAGCCCTACTAGCGGGAGGGCCGAAAAGTCCTACAATGAGCAGTTCTTC.

The chain couples TRBV14 to TRBJ2-2; 10 positions agree with TRBD2. Germline values: CDR1 SGHDN, CDR2 FVKESK. V lost 4 bases and J lost 7; bases outside the gene matches: 6. The CDR3 length is 15 residues. The CDR3: CASSPTSGTVGELFF. In nucleotides, the CDR3 is TGTGCCAGCAGCCCAACTAGCGGGACTGTCGGGGAGCTGTTTTTT.

The chain links TRBV30 to TRBJ1-5; D ambiguous. The germline gives CDR1 GTSNPN, CDR2 SVGIG (reference sequence). V was shortened by 0 bases and J by 4 bases, with 13 bases between the two germline ends. The CDR3 is made up of 15 amino acids. Written as DNA, the CDR3 is TGTGCCTGGAGTGTAGATGATACGGGGAATCAGCCCCAGCATTTT. Its protein product is CAWSVDDTGNQPQHF. Based on the CDR3 plus reference TRBV30 and TRBJ1-5, the full variable domain is SQTIHQWPATLVQPVGSPLSLECTVEGTSNPNLYWYRQAAGRGLQLLFYSVGIGQISSEVPQNLSASRPQDRQFILSSKKLLLSDSGFYLCAWSVDDTGNQPQHFGDGTRLSIL.

The chain combines TRBV10-2 with TRBJ2-3, with D uncertain. The CDR3 has 11 amino acids. Germline V gene sequence: CDR1 WSHSY, CDR2 SAAADI. V lost 4 bases, J lost 3 bases, and 2 bases lay in between. CDR3 sequence (DNA): TGCGCCAGCAGTGCGACAGATACGCAGTATTTT. This sequence encodes CASSATDTQYF.

The V gene is TRBV5-6, the J gene TRBJ2-7; 7 nucleotides match TRBD1. This CDR3 spans 16 amino acids. The V segment lost 4 bases and the J segment 0 bases; nucleotides outside the gene matches: 10. Germline CDR1 and CDR2: SGHDT and YYEEEE. The CDR3 nucleotides are TGTGCCAGCAGCACCCTCGACAGGGCCGTCTCCTACGAGCAGTACTTC. Protein product: CASSTLDRAVSYEQYF.

This clone occurred a few times. The rearrangement joins TRBV9 to TRBJ1-4; TRBD1 aligns across 8 bases. Trimming at V came to 3 bases and at J to 8 bases, leaving 9 bases not matched to a gene. This CDR3 has 15 amino acids. The germline gives CDR1 SGDLS, CDR2 YYNGEE. The CDR3 loop reads CASSEQGVGVEKLFF. The CDR3 coding sequence is TGTGCCAGCAGCGAACAGGGGGTAGGAGTGGAAAAACTGTTTTTT.

The chain is built from TRBV6-1 and TRBJ2-5, with D perhaps matching TRBD2 (6 bases). The tail of the sequence fits TRBJ2-7 better, so the J call may be wrong. Per germline, CDR1 MNHNS and CDR2 SASEGT. This CDR3 has 13 residues. Written as DNA, the CDR3 is TGTGCCAGCAGGGGACCCTTTAGCGGCGAGCAGTACTTC. Encoded protein: CASRGPFSGEQYF.

This clone is medium-sized in the sample. V usage is TRBV11-1 and J usage is TRBJ1-1, with 8 bases matching TRBD1. Germline CDR1 reads SGHAT; CDR2 reads FQDESV (reference sequence). V lost 2 bases, J lost 8 bases, and 7 bases stayed unmatched. This CDR3 region has 14 residues. CDR3 loop: CASSLTQGVREAFF. DNA for the CDR3: TGTGCCAGCAGCTTAACACAGGGGGTTCGGGAAGCTTTCTTT.

This sequence joins TRBV6-5 and TRBJ1-3; D is unresolved. This CDR3 is 13 amino acids long. V was cut by 2 bases and J by 2 bases, with 4 bases left in between. In germline, CDR1 is MNHEY, CDR2 SVGAGI. Here the CDR3 DNA reads TGTGCCAGCAGTTACAGAGCTGGAAACACCATATATTTT. It encodes CASSYRAGNTIYF.

A few counts support this clone. The V gene is TRBV6-5, the J gene TRBJ1-4; TRBD1 is a possible D gene (6 bases). The CDR3 is made up of 15 amino acids. V was trimmed by 6 bases and J by 7 bases, leaving 18 bases between them. Germline V gives CDR1 MNHEY, CDR2 SVGAGI. CDR3 DNA: TGTGCCAGCAGACCCTTAGACAGGCCCTTTGAAAAACTGTTTTTT. Amino acids: CASRPLDRPFEKLFF.

V gene TRBV7-9 combines with J gene TRBJ1-2; no definite D call. This CDR3 is built from 14 residues. Trimming left V 5 bases short and J 8 bases short, with 18 bases between. Germline V lookup: CDR1 SEHNR, CDR2 FQNEAQ (reference sequence). The CDR3 nucleotides are TGTGCCAGCAGCCCCCTGGGGAGGAGCGGGGGCTACACCTTC. Translation: CASSPLGRSGGYTF.

This chain connects TRBV6-5 to TRBJ1-2, with no clear D. V was trimmed by 4 bases and J by 7 bases, leaving 7 bases between them. The CDR3 sequence is 11 residues long. Germline CDR1 and CDR2: MNHEY and SVGAGI. The CDR3 coding sequence is TGTGCCAGCAGTTCCGGGTTTGGCTACACCTTC. Its protein product is CASSSGFGYTF.

The V call is TRBV6-5, the J call TRBJ2-7, with TRBD1 identical over 8 bases. V dropped 6 bases and J dropped 5; count of bases not matched to a gene: 12. The germline gives CDR1 MNHEY, CDR2 SVGAGI. The CDR3 is made up of 15 amino acids. CDR3 residues: CASRRTGIGLDEQYF. CDR3 DNA sequence: TGTGCCAGCAGGCGGACAGGGATCGGGCTCGACGAGCAGTACTTC.

V and J are TRBV12-5 and TRBJ2-7; 12 bases are a match to TRBD1. The ends lost 5 bases at V and 6 bases at J; junction bases unmatched: 5. This CDR3 comprises 14 residues. Germline CDR1 reads LGHNT; CDR2 reads FRNRAP. Here the CDR3 DNA reads TGTGCTAGTGGTCCGGGACAGGGGGCCGGCGAGCAGTACTTC. Protein: CASGPGQGAGEQYF.

The chain couples TRBV19 to TRBJ1-1; D not resolved. Per the germline V gene, CDR1 is LNHDA and CDR2 is SQIVND (reference sequence). V shed 5 bases and J shed 1 base, with 20 bases lying between them. The CDR3 covers 17 residues. The CDR3 region has the DNA TGTGCCAGTAGTGAAGAGGGTAGGGTGCGCGGGAACACTGAAGCTTTCTTT. It is translated as CASSEEGRVRGNTEAFF.

The V and J genes are TRBV5-1 and TRBJ1-2, with D possibly TRBD1 on 5 matching bases. CDR1 and CDR2 from the germline V gene are SGHRS and YFSETQ. The CDR3 runs 15 residues. The V gene lost 0 bases and the J gene lost 7 bases, with 16 bases spanning the gap. The CDR3 nucleotides are TGCGCCAGCAGCTTGGAGGGGCGCCAGATTTCTGGCTACACCTTC. It is translated as CASSLEGRQISGYTF.

The chain is built from TRBV5-4 and TRBJ1-5; D ambiguous. Trimming took 4 bases from V and 9 from J, leaving 14 bases between them. CDR1 and CDR2 (germline): SGHNT, YYREEE (reference sequence). The CDR3 extends over 13 amino acids. As DNA, the CDR3 is TGTGCCAGCAGCCTTGGTGGGCTACCGCCCCAGCATTTT. Its protein is CASSLGGLPPQHF.

This clone was observed a single time. The V gene is TRBV2, the J gene TRBJ2-1; 7 positions agree with TRBD2. The length of the CDR3 is 15 residues. CDR1 SNHLY and CDR2 FYNNEI come from the germline V gene. The J segment lost 10 bases and the V segment lost 7 bases, leaving 16 bases of the junction unmatched. CDR3 DNA sequence: TGTGCCAGCACGCCCGGGACGGGGGGTCTTGGGGAGCAGTTCTTC. Its translation is CASTPGTGGLGEQFF.